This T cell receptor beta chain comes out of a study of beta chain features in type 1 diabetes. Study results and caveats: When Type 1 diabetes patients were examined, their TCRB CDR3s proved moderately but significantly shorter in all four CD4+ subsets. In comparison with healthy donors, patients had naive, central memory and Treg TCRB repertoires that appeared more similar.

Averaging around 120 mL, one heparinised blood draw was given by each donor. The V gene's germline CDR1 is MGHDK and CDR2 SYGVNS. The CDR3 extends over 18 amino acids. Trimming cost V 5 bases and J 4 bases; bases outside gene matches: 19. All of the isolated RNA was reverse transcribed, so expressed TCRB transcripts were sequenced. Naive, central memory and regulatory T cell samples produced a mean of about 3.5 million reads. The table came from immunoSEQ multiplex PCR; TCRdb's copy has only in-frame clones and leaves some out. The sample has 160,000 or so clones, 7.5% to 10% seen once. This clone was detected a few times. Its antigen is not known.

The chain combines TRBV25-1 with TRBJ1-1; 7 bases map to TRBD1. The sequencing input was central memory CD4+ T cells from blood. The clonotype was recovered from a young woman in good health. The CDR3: CASSNYRGGEAIITEAFF. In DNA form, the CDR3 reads TGTGCCAGCAGTAACTACAGGGGTGGTGAGGCCATCATCACTGAAGCTTTCTTT. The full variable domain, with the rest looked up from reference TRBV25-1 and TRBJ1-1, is EADIYQTPRYLVIGTGKKITLECSQTMGHDKMYWYQQDPGMELHLIHYSYGVNSTEKGDLSSESTVSRIRTEHFPLTLESARPSHTSQYLCASSNYRGGEAIITEAFFGQGTRLTVV.